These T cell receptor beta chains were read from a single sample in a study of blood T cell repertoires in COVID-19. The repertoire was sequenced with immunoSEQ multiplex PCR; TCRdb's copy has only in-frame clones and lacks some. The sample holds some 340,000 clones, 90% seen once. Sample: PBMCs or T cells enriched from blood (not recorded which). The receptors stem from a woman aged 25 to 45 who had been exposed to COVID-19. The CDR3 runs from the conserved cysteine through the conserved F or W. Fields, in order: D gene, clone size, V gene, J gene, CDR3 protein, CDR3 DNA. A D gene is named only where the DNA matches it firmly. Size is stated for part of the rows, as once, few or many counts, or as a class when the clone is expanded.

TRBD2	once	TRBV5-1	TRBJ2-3	CASSRRGGGTDTQYF	TGCGCCAGCAGTCGCCGCGGGGGGGGCACAGATACGCAGTATTTT
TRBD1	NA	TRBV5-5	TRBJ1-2	CASSLAGTGGGYGYTF	TGTGCCAGCAGCTTGGCCGGGACAGGGGGTGGTTATGGCTACACCTTC
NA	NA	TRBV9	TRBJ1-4	CASSVGQGRLNEKLFF	TGTGCCAGCAGCGTAGGTCAGGGTAGGCTGAATGAAAAACTGTTTTTT
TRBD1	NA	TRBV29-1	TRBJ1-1	CSVRTGAMNTEAFF	TGCAGCGTTCGGACAGGAGCCATGAACACTGAAGCTTTCTTT
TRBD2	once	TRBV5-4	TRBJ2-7	CASSHSLGLAGVIYEQYF	TGTGCCAGCAGCCACTCCCTAGGGCTAGCGGGGGTAATCTACGAGCAGTACTTC
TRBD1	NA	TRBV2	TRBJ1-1	CASARQGMNTEAFF	TGTGCCAGCGCAAGACAGGGAATGAACACTGAAGCTTTCTTT
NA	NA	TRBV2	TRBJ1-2	CASSETIPYPSRGYTF	TGTGCCAGCAGTGAAACTATTCCGTATCCGTCGAGGGGCTACACCTTC
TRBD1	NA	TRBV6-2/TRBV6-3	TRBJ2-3	CASSYVSDRADTQYF	TGTGCCAGCAGTTACGTATCTGACAGGGCAGATACGCAGTATTTT
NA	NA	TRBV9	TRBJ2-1	CASSVVGSSYNEQFF	TGTGCCAGCAGCGTAGTCGGGAGCTCCTACAATGAGCAGTTCTTC
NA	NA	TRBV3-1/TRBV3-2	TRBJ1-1	CASSLSQAKNTEAFF	TGTGCCAGCAGCCTCTCCCAGGCCAAGAACACTGAAGCTTTCTTT
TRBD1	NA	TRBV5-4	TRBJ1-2	CASSLTGDYGYTF	TGTGCCAGCAGTCTCACAGGGGACTATGGCTACACCTTC
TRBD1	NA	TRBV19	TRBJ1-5	CASSTRTGVNQPQHF	TGTGCCAGTAGTACTCGGACAGGGGTAAATCAGCCCCAGCATTTT
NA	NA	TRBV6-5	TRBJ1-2	CASSYRGGFGGYTF	TGTGCCAGCAGTTATAGGGGAGGGTTCGGTGGCTACACCTTC
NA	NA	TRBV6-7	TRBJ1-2	CASSYSNEPGEDYGYTF	TGTGCCAGCAGTTACTCGAACGAGCCGGGGGAGGACTATGGCTACACCTTC
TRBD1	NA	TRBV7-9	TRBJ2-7	CASSLVGGRSYEQYF	TGTGCCAGCAGCTTAGTAGGGGGCCGCTCCTACGAGCAGTACTTC
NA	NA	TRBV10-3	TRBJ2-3	CAIRDSGGTDTQYF	TGTGCCATCAGGGACAGCGGAGGCACAGATACGCAGTATTTT
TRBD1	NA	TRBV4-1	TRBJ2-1	CASSEEGQGPYNEQFF	TGCGCCAGCAGCGAGGAGGGACAGGGGCCCTACAATGAGCAGTTCTTC
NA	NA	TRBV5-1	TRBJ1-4	CASSATLIRGTNEKLFF	TGCGCCAGCAGCGCGACATTAATCAGGGGCACTAATGAAAAACTGTTTTTT
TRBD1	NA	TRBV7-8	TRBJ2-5	CASSPTGGETQYF	TGTGCCAGCAGCCCGACAGGGGGAGAGACCCAGTACTTC
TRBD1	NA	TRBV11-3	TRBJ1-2	CASSLDPANDRVYGYTF	TGTGCCAGCAGCTTAGATCCGGCCAATGACAGGGTGTATGGCTACACCTTC
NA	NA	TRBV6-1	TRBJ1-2	CASSEIRFNYGYTF	TGTGCCAGCAGTGAAATACGGTTTAACTATGGCTACACCTTC
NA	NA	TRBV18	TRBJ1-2	CASSPTREGGNGYTF	TGTGCCAGCTCACCAACTAGGGAGGGCGGAAACGGCTACACCTTC
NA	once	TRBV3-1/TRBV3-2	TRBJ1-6	CASSQDGGAGDSPLHF	TGTGCCAGCAGCCAAGATGGGGGGGCAGGGGATTCACCCCTCCACTTT
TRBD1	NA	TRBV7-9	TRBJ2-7	CASSFTTGGSYEQYF	TGTGCCAGCAGCTTCACGACAGGGGGCTCCTACGAGCAGTACTTC
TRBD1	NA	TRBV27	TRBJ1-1	CASSSSNRGNTEAFF	TGTGCCAGCAGTTCGTCCAACAGGGGAAACACTGAAGCTTTCTTT
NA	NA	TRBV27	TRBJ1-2	CASSLRGFYGYTF	TGTGCCAGCAGTTTGCGGGGTTTCTATGGCTACACCTTC